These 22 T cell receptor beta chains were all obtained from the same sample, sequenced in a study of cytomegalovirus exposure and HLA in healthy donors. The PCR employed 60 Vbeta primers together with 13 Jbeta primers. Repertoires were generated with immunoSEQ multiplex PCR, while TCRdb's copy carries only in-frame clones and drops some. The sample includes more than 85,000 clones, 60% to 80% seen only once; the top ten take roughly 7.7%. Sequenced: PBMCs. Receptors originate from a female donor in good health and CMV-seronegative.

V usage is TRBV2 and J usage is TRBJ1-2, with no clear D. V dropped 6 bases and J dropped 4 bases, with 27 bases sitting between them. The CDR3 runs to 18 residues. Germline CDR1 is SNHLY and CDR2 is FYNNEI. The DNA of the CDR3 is TGTGCCAGCAGCGATCAAGGTCCCGAGGTGCGAGGAGTCTATGGCTACACCTTC. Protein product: CASSDQGPEVRGVYGYTF.

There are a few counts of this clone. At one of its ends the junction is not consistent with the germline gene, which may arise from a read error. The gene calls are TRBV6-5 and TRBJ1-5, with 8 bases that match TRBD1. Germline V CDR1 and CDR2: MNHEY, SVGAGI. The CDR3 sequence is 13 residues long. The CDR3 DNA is TGTGCCAGCAGTGGGACAGGCCGCCCCCTATTCATTTTT. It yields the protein CASSGTGRPLFIF.

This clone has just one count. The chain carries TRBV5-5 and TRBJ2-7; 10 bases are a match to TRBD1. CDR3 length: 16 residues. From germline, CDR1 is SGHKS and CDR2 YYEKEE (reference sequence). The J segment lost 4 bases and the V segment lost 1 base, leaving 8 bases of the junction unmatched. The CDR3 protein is CASSLWGDRGLYEQYF. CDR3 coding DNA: TGTGCCAGCAGCTTGTGGGGGGACAGGGGACTGTACGAGCAGTACTTC.

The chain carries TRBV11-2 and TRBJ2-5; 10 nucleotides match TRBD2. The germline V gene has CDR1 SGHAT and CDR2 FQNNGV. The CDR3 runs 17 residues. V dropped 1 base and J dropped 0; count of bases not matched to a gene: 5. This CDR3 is CASSLAPAGGNQETQYF. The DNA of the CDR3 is TGTGCCAGCAGCTTAGCTCCAGCGGGAGGGAACCAAGAGACCCAGTACTTC.

This CDR3 is CASSWREEYEQYF. The DNA of the CDR3 is TGTGCCAGCAGTTGGCGGGAGGAGTACGAGCAGTACTTC. The V and J genes are TRBV27 and TRBJ2-7, with TRBD2 matching 8 bases. CDR3 size: 13 residues. The germline V gene has CDR1 MNHEY and CDR2 SMNVEV (reference sequence). Unmatched junction bases numbered 3, after V lost 4 bases and J lost 4 bases.

The CDR3 protein is CASSSQGVPEAFF. The CDR3 DNA is TGCGCCAGCAGCTCCCAGGGGGTCCCTGAAGCTTTCTTT. The genes are TRBV5-1 and TRBJ1-1; 7 bases are a match to TRBD1. The germline CDR1 and CDR2 sequences are SGHRS and YFSETQ. V shed 3 bases and J 6 bases; nucleotides not matched to a gene: 5. CDR3 length equals 13 residues.

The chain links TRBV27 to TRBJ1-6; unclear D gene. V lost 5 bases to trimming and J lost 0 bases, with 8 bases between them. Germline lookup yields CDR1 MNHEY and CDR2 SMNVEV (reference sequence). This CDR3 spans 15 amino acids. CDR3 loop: CASSGWSSYNSPLHF. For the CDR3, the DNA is TGTGCCAGCAGTGGGTGGAGCTCCTATAATTCACCCCTCCACTTT.

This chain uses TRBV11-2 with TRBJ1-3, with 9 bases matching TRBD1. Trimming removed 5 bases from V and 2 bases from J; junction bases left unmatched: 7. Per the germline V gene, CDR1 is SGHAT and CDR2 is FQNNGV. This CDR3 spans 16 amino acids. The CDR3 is CASSTQQGAAGNTIYF. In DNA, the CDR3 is TGTGCCAGCAGCACCCAACAGGGGGCTGCTGGAAACACCATATATTTT.

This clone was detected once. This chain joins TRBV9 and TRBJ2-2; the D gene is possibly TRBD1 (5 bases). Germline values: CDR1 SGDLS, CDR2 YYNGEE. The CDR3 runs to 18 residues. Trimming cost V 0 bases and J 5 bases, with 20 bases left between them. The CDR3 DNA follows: TGTGCCAGCAGCGTAGGTTCGCTGCGGACACGAGGTACCGGGGAGCTGTTTTTT. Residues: CASSVGSLRTRGTGELFF.

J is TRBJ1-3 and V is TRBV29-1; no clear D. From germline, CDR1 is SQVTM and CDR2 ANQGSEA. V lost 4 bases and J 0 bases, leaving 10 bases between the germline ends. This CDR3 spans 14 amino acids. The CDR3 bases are TGCAGCGTTGGTAGCCGCTCCTCTGGAAACACCATATATTTT. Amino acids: CSVGSRSSGNTIYF.

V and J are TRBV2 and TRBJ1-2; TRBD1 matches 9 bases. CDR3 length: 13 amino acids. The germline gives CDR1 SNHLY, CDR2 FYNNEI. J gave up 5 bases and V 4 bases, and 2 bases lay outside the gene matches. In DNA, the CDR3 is TGTGCCAGCAGTGTGGGACAGGGTTATGGCTACACCTTC. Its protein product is CASSVGQGYGYTF.

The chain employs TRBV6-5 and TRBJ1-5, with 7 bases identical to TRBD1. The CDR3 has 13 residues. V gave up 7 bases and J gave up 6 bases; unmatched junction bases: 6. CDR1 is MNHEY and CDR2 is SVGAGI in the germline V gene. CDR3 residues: CASKGGLGQPQHF. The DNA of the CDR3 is TGTGCCAGCAAAGGGGGCTTAGGTCAGCCCCAGCATTTT.

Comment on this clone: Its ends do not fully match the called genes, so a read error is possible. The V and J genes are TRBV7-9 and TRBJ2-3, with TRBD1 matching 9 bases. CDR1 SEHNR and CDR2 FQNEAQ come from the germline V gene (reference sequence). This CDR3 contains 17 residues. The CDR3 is CSSSSIPGQGSTDTQYF. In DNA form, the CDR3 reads TGTTCCAGCAGCAGCATACCGGGACAGGGTAGCACAGATACGCAGTATTTT.

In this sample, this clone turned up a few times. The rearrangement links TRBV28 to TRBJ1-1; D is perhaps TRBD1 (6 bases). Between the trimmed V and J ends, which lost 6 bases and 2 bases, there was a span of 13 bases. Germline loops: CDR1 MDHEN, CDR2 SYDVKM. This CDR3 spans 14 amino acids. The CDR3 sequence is CASRAYRDNTEAFF. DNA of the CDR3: TGTGCCAGCAGAGCATACAGGGATAACACTGAAGCTTTCTTT.

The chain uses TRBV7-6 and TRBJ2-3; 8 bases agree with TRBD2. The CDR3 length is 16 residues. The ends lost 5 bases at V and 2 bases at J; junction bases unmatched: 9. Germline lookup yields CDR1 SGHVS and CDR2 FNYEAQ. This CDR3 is CASSLRTSSTTDTQYF. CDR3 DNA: TGTGCCAGCAGCCTCAGGACTAGCTCCACCACAGATACGCAGTATTTT.

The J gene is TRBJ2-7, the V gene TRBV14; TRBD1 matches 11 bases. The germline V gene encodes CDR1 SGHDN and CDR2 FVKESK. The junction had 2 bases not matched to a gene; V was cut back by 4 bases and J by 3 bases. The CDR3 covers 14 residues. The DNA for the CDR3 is TGTGCCAGCAGCCGTGGGACAGGGGGCTACGAGCAGTACTTC. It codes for CASSRGTGGYEQYF.

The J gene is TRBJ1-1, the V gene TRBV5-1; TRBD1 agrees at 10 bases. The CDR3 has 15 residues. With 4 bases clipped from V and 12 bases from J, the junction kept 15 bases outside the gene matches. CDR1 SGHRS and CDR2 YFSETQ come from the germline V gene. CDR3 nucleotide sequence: TGCGCCAGCAGCCTGACTTTAAGGGACAGGGGAACATCTTTCTTT. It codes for CASSLTLRDRGTSFF.

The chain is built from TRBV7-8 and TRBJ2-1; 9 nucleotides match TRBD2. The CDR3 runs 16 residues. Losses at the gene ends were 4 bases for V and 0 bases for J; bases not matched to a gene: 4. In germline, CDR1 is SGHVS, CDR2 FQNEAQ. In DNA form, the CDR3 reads TGTGCCAGCAGCTCAAGCGGGAGGACCTCCTACAATGAGCAGTTCTTC. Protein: CASSSSGRTSYNEQFF. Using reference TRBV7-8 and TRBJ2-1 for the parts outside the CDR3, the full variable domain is GAGVSQSPRYKVAKRGQDVALRCDPISGHVSLFWYQQALGQGPEFLTYFQNEAQLDKSGLPSDRFFAERPEGSVSTLKIQRTQQEDSAVYLCASSSSGRTSYNEQFFGPGTRLTVL.

DNA for the CDR3: TGTGCCAGCAGCCCCAGTGCCGGAAACACCATATATTTT. Translated: CASSPSAGNTIYF. The rearrangement joins TRBV7-2 to TRBJ1-3; D unresolved. The germline V gene has CDR1 SGHTA and CDR2 FQGNSA. This CDR3 has 13 amino acids. The V end was cut by 5 bases, the J end by 4 bases, with 9 bases between.

CDR3 in DNA: TGTGCCAGCAGCTTAGTGGGACAGACGTACAATGAGCAGTTCTTC. Translated, it gives CASSLVGQTYNEQFF. The rearrangement uses TRBV7-2 and TRBJ2-1, with 7 bases aligning to TRBD1. Germline CDR1 reads SGHTA; CDR2 reads FQGNSA. The trim removed 1 base at V and 4 bases at J, leaving 4 bases unmatched. The CDR3 is 15 residues long.

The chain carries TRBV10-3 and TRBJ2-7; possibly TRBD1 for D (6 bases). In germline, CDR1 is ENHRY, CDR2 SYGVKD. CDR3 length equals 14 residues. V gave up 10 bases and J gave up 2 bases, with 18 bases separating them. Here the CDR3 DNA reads TGTGCCAGCAGACCAACGGGACAAACCTACGAGCAGTACTTC. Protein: CASRPTGQTYEQYF.

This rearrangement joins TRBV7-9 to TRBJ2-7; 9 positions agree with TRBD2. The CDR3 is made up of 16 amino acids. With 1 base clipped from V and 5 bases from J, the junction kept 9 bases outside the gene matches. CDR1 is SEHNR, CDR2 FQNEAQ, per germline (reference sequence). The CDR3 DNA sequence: TGTGCCAGCAGCTTAGTAGGCGGGAGGGCGTATAACGAGCAGTACTTC. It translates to CASSLVGGRAYNEQYF.